This entry lists 25 T cell receptor beta chains sequenced from one sample in a study of CD8 T cells in Susac syndrome. The RNA, roughly 0.5 to 1 ug, was put through reverse transcription using random hexamers. TCRdb reprocessed the immunoSEQ multiplex PCR reads via MiXCR and lists one record per CDR3 protein. The sample carries 80,000 to 90,000 distinct CDR3 sequences, around 93% recorded once. Sequenced: CD8+ T cells from PBMCs. The receptor source for this set is a human donor in good health.

This chain connects TRBV20-1 to TRBJ1-5, with D unresolved. V lost 3 bases and J 0 bases, leaving 9 bases between the germline ends. There are 14 residues in the CDR3. Germline assignment: CDR1 DFQATT and CDR2 SNEGSKA (reference sequence). This chain's CDR3 is CSASPSYSNQPQHF. CDR3 in DNA: TGCAGTGCTAGCCCCTCTTATAGCAATCAGCCCCAGCATTTT.

V and J are TRBV24-1 and TRBJ2-1, with D tentatively TRBD2 (6 bases). Germline V gene sequence: CDR1 KGHDR, CDR2 SFDVKD. V was clipped by 5 bases and J by 8 bases, with 12 bases between them. The length of the CDR3 is 13 residues. The CDR3 nucleotides read TGTGCCACCAGTGCGGGCGGGGCCCATGAGCAGTTCTTC. Its protein is CATSAGGAHEQFF.

This clonotype was seen just once. CDR3 DNA: TGCGCCAGCAGCCAAGCCGGACCGGGCTCGGGCACCGGGGAGCTGTTTTTT. Its protein is CASSQAGPGSGTGELFF. The chain is built from TRBV4-1 and TRBJ2-2; D uncertain. Germline V lookup: CDR1 MGHRA, CDR2 YSYEKL. V shed 1 base and J shed 4 bases, with 16 bases lying between them. This CDR3 comprises 17 residues.

This clonotype came up once. This chain joins TRBV5-6 and TRBJ2-1; D perhaps matches TRBD1 (5 bases). V lost 7 bases to trimming and J lost 9 bases, with 11 bases between them. Germline assignment: CDR1 SGHDT and CDR2 YYEEEE. This CDR3 is 11 amino acids long. In DNA form, the CDR3 reads TGTGCCAGCGTTATGCAGGGTGAGCAGTTCTTC. As protein: CASVMQGEQFF.

V and J are TRBV29-1 and TRBJ1-1; 7 bases line up with TRBD1. V was clipped by 6 bases and J by 3 bases; unmatched bases: 4. The CDR3 contains 12 residues. Germline V gene lookup returns CDR1 SQVTM and CDR2 ANQGSEA. The DNA of the CDR3 is TGCAGCGTAGATACAGGGGACACTGAAGCTTTCTTT. This gives the protein CSVDTGDTEAFF.

The chain couples TRBV30 to TRBJ2-3; D might be TRBD2 (5 bases). This CDR3 is 14 amino acids long. V gave up 2 bases and J gave up 0 bases, with 9 bases separating them. In germline, CDR1 is GTSNPN, CDR2 SVGIG (reference sequence). The CDR3: CAWSSGVSTDTQYF. CDR3 nucleotides: TGTGCCTGGAGTTCCGGGGTCAGCACAGATACGCAGTATTTT.

This chain links TRBV6-6 with TRBJ1-6; D not resolved. V was cut by 6 bases and J by 5 bases, with 14 bases left in between. The V gene's germline CDR1 is MNHNY and CDR2 SVGAGI (reference sequence). The CDR3 totals 15 residues. The CDR3 sequence is CASRETTSHNSPLHF. The CDR3 DNA reads as TGTGCCAGCAGGGAAACGACAAGTCATAATTCACCCCTCCACTTT.

The rearrangement uses TRBV2 and TRBJ1-1, with 9 bases aligning to TRBD1. CDR3 length: 14 residues. Trimming at V came to 6 bases and at J to 5 bases, leaving 7 bases not matched to a gene. From germline, CDR1 is SNHLY and CDR2 FYNNEI. The CDR3 sequence is CASRRGQGTTEAFF. The CDR3 region has the DNA TGTGCCAGCAGGAGGGGACAGGGAACAACTGAAGCTTTCTTT.

This clonotype came up once. This chain uses TRBV4-1 with TRBJ2-7, with TRBD2 as a possible D gene (6 bases). The CDR3 has 14 amino acids. The germline V gene has CDR1 MGHRA and CDR2 YSYEKL. V lost 3 bases and J 3 bases, leaving 12 bases between the germline ends. This CDR3 is CASSQEGLDYEQYF. CDR3 sequence (DNA): TGCGCCAGCAGCCAGGAGGGCCTCGACTACGAGCAGTACTTC.

The chain carries TRBV7-8 and TRBJ2-3, with unresolved D. V was shortened by 3 bases and J by 4 bases, with 11 bases between the two germline ends. This CDR3 has 14 residues. The germline V gene has CDR1 SGHVS and CDR2 FQNEAQ. CDR3 DNA: TGTGCCAGCAGCTTTAAACCGGGTCCAGATACGCAGTATTTT. Protein sequence: CASSFKPGPDTQYF.

The chain uses TRBV29-1 and TRBJ2-1; 9 bases align to TRBD1. CDR3 size: 15 residues. Germline CDR1 is SQVTM and CDR2 is ANQGSEA. V was clipped by 3 bases and J by 4 bases; unmatched bases: 7. DNA for the CDR3: TGCAGCGTTGATCGCGGCGGACAGGGGTACAATGAGCAGTTCTTC. This gives the protein CSVDRGGQGYNEQFF.

This chain uses TRBV27 with TRBJ2-5; D might be TRBD1 or TRBD2, each matching 6 bases. This CDR3 region has 12 residues. Trimming took 10 bases from V and 7 from J, leaving 16 bases between them. Germline V lookup: CDR1 MNHEY, CDR2 SMNVEV (reference sequence). The CDR3 region is CATQTGAGTQYF. CDR3 in DNA: TGTGCCACCCAAACGGGGGCCGGGACCCAGTACTTC.

The chain has TRBV3-1 and TRBJ1-1; unclear D gene. Trimming removed 0 bases from V and 1 base from J, with 9 bases in between. CDR3 length: 15 residues. Looked up from germline, CDR1 is LGHDT and CDR2 is YNNKEL (reference sequence). The CDR3 sequence: CASSQEASRNTEAFF. CDR3 nucleotides: TGTGCCAGCAGCCAAGAGGCCAGCCGGAACACTGAAGCTTTCTTT.

V gene TRBV5-1 combines with J gene TRBJ2-7; 9 nucleotides align to TRBD1. Germline CDR1 SGHRS, CDR2 YFSETQ. CDR3 length equals 15 residues. V shed 4 bases and J 0 bases; nucleotides not matched to a gene: 5. As DNA, the CDR3 is TGCGCCAGCAGCCCCGGGACAGGGAACTCCTACGAGCAGTACTTC. Its protein product is CASSPGTGNSYEQYF.

V and J are TRBV9 and TRBJ1-3; TRBD1 might be the D (5 bases). V lost 4 bases, J lost 2 bases, and 13 bases lay in between. The CDR3 contains 15 residues. CDR1 is SGDLS, CDR2 YYNGEE, per germline. CDR3 residues: CASSPGTGTGNTIYF. The DNA for the CDR3 is TGTGCCAGCAGCCCCGGGACGGGTACTGGAAACACCATATATTTT.

Only one count was recorded for this clonotype. The CDR3 DNA reads TGTGCCAGCACCCCTTTTACGGGCAATCAGCCCCAGCATTTT. Its translation: CASTPFTGNQPQHF. The gene calls are TRBV7-8 and TRBJ1-5, with D uncertain. Trimming removed 7 bases from V and 2 bases from J, with 12 bases in between. This CDR3 is built from 14 residues. Germline-derived CDR1 and CDR2 are SGHVS and FQNEAQ.

The CDR3 nucleotides read TGTGCCAGCAGCTTAGCGCACCTAGCGGGGCTCGTCTCCTACAATGAGCAGTTCTTC. Translating gives CASSLAHLAGLVSYNEQFF. The chain employs TRBV7-9 and TRBJ2-1, with 9 positions matching TRBD2. The CDR3 is 19 amino acids. The V gene's germline CDR1 is SEHNR and CDR2 FQNEAQ (reference sequence). Trimming cost V 0 bases and J 0 bases; bases outside gene matches: 9.

The V and J genes are TRBV7-9 and TRBJ1-2; no clear D gene. This CDR3 is built from 15 residues. V was cut by 5 bases and J by 4 bases, with 17 bases left in between. Germline V gene data show CDR1 as SEHNR and CDR2 as FQNEAQ (reference sequence). CDR3 coding DNA: TGTGCCAGCAGCATCGCCGGGCACAGAATCTATGGCTACACCTTC. Translating it yields CASSIAGHRIYGYTF.

The rearrangement links TRBV5-6 to TRBJ2-2, with 7 positions matching TRBD2. V trimming: 4 bases; J trimming: 3 bases; junction bases outside the gene matches: 12. Germline V gene data show CDR1 as SGHDT and CDR2 as YYEEEE. The CDR3 is made up of 17 amino acids. CDR3 loop: CASSPLGERGDTGELFF. The CDR3, as DNA: TGTGCCAGCAGCCCCTTGGGTGAGCGGGGAGACACCGGGGAGCTGTTTTTT.

This chain connects TRBV4-1 to TRBJ1-5, with 10 bases lining up with TRBD1. The CDR3 is 15 amino acids. Per the germline V gene, CDR1 is MGHRA and CDR2 is YSYEKL. V shed 6 bases, J shed 2 bases, and the junction held 4 bases outside the gene matches. For the CDR3, the DNA is TGCGCCAGCAGTCCGGACAGGGGGGGCAATCAGCCCCAGCATTTT. It codes for CASSPDRGGNQPQHF.

DNA of the CDR3: TGTGCCAGCAGCTTAACCGGGACAATTCTTAACTATGGCTACACCTTC. Its protein is CASSLTGTILNYGYTF. The V call is TRBV7-9, the J call TRBJ1-2; perhaps TRBD1 as D (6 bases). Trimming shortened V by 2 bases and J by 1 base, and 14 bases separated the two germline ends. The length of the CDR3 is 16 residues. Germline lookup yields CDR1 SEHNR and CDR2 FQNEAQ (reference sequence).

The chain combines TRBV7-2 with TRBJ2-1, with D uncertain. This CDR3 is 13 amino acids long. Trimming took 0 bases from V and 9 from J, leaving 9 bases between them. Germline CDR1 reads SGHTA; CDR2 reads FQGNSA. The CDR3 bases are TGTGCCAGCAGCTTAGCGCTGGTGGGTGAGCAGTTCTTC. Translation gives CASSLALVGEQFF.

The V call is TRBV20-1, the J call TRBJ2-7; the D gene is possibly TRBD2 (6 bases). V was pared by 6 bases and J by 4 bases, with 13 bases between. This CDR3 contains 12 residues. The germline V gene encodes CDR1 DFQATT and CDR2 SNEGSKA (reference sequence). CDR3 sequence: CSARGLSYEQYF. As DNA, the CDR3 is TGCAGTGCCCGGGGACTCTCTTACGAGCAGTACTTC.

J is TRBJ2-1 and V is TRBV3-1, with 13 bases matching TRBD2. V lost 4 bases, J lost 0 bases, and 15 bases stayed unmatched. The CDR3 is made up of 21 amino acids. CDR1 is LGHDT and CDR2 is YNNKEL in the germline V gene (reference sequence). CDR3 sequence reads: CASSPRTSGGLSTSSYNEQFF. The DNA of the CDR3 is TGTGCCAGCAGCCCACGGACTAGCGGGGGCCTTTCAACGAGCTCCTACAATGAGCAGTTCTTC.

The V and J genes are TRBV20-1 and TRBJ2-7, with 8 positions matching TRBD2. Germline trimming cut 0 bases from V and 1 base from J; bases unmatched to any gene: 2. The germline V gene has CDR1 DFQATT and CDR2 SNEGSKA (reference sequence). The CDR3 spans 14 residues. The CDR3 DNA sequence: TGCAGTGCTAGAGAGACGGGGGGGTCCTACGAGCAGTACTTC. Its protein is CSARETGGSYEQYF.